This paragraph reports one TCR beta chain. Constant-segment primers and 5'RACE yielded cDNA libraries for TCR alpha and TCR beta, each carrying sample barcodes and UMIs. MiXCR was run by TCRdb on the 5' RACE reads, yielding one entry per CDR3 protein. The sample gives about 560,000 distinct CDR3 sequences, less than 25% of which show up once; around 8.4% is in the top ten. The V gene lost 0 bases and the J gene lost 4 bases, with 15 bases spanning the gap. CDR1 LGHNA and CDR2 YSLEER come from the germline V gene. The CDR3 spans 17 residues. The sample belongs to a study of T-cell memory formation after mild COVID-19.

Specimen: PBMCs or a T cell subset sorted from them (not recorded which). The sequence was obtained from an adult woman who had mild COVID-19 (a few samples of this study predate the infection). Cell type and time point are not known. The chain has TRBV4-3 and TRBJ2-2; D is possibly TRBD1 or TRBD2 (5 bases each). The CDR3 DNA reads as TGCGCCAGCAGCCAAGAGATTGGAGGACACGGCACCGGGGAGCTGTTTTTT. It codes for CASSQEIGGHGTGELFF.